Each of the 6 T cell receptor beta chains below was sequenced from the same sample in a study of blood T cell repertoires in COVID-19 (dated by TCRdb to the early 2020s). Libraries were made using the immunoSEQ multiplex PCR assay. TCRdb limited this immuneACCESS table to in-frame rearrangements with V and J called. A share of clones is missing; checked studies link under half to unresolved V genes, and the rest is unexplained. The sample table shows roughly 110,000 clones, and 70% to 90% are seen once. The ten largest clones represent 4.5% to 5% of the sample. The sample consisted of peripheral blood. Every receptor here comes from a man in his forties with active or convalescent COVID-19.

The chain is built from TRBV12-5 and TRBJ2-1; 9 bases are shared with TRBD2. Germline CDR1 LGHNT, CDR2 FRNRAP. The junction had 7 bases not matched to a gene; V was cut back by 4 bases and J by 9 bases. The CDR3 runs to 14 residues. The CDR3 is CASGSTSLAGEQFF. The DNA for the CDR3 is TGTGCTAGTGGTTCCACCTCACTAGCGGGTGAGCAGTTCTTC.

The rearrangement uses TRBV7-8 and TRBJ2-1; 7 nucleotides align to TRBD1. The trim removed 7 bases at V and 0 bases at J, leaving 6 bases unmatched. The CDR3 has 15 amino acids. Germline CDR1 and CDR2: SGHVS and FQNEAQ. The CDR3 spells CASTSDRNSYNEQFF. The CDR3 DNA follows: TGTGCCAGCACCTCGGACAGGAACTCCTACAATGAGCAGTTCTTC. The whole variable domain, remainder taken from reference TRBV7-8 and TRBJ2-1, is GAGVSQSPRYKVAKRGQDVALRCDPISGHVSLFWYQQALGQGPEFLTYFQNEAQLDKSGLPSDRFFAERPEGSVSTLKIQRTQQEDSAVYLCASTSDRNSYNEQFFGPGTRLTVL.

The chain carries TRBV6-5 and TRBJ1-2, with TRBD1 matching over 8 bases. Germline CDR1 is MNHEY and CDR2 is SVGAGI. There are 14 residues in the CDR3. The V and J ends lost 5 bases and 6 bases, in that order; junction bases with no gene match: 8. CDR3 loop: CASSRGQGDHGYTF. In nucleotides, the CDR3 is TGTGCCAGCAGTCGCGGACAGGGAGATCATGGCTACACCTTC.

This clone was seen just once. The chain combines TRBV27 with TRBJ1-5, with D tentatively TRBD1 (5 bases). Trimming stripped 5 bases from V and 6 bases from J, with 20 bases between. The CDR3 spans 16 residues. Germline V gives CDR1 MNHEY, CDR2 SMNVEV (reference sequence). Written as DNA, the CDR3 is TGTGCCAGCAGTAGTGGGGCTGCAGGTGGCTTTCAGCCCCAGCATTTT. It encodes CASSSGAAGGFQPQHF.

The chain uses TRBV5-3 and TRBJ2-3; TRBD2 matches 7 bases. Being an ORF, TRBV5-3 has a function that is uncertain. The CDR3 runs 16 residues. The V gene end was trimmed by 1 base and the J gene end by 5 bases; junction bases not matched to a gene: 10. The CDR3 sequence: CARSLIVGGIGDTQYF. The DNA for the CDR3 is TGTGCCAGAAGCTTGATTGTGGGAGGGATCGGAGATACGCAGTATTTT.

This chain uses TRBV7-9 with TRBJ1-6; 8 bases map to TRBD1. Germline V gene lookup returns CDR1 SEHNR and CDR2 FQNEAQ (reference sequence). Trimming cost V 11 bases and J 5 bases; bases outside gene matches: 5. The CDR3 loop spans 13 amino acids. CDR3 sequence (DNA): TGTGCCGGACAGGGACGGAATAATTCACCCCTCCACTTT. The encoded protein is CAGQGRNNSPLHF.